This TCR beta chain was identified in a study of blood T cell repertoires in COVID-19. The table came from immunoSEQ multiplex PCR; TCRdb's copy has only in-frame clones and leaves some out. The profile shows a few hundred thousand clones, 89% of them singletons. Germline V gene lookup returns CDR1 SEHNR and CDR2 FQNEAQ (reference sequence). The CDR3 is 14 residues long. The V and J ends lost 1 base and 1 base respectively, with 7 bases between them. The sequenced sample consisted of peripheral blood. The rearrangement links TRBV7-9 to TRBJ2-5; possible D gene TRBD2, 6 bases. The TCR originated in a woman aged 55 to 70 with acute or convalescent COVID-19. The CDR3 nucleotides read TGTGCCAGCAGCTTAGTGGGACTCCAAGAGACCCAGTACTTC. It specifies CASSLVGLQETQYF.